This T cell receptor (beta chain) was captured in a study of shared clonotypes between healthy human individuals. In regard to this clone: The target antigen is unknown.

Caucasian adults residing in Nashville, Tennessee made up all the donors. CD4+ cells were split into CD45RA+ naive and CD45RA-negative memory subsets. TCRdb's table, derived via immunoSEQ multiplex PCR, lists solely in-frame clones and lacks some. The data show hundreds of thousands of clones, approximately 75% seen once. Findings and caveats of the study: A handful of donors had 4% to 6.5% of their naive CD4 clonotypes in common.

The specimen sequenced was memory CD4+ T cells sorted from blood. Stated subset: CD45RA-negative fraction. The receptor comes from a woman aged 25 to 39 in good health.

CDR3 coding DNA: TGCGCCAGCAGCTTGGGAGAAAGTCGGGATGAGCAGTTCTTC. This sequence encodes CASSLGESRDEQFF. The chain couples TRBV5-1 to TRBJ2-1; D uncertain. Trimming pared 0 bases from V and 8 bases from J, leaving 12 bases between. The CDR3 covers 14 residues. Germline V lookup: CDR1 SGHRS, CDR2 YFSETQ.